Given below is one T cell receptor (beta chain) in context. The CDR3 is 14 amino acids. With 3 bases removed from V and 3 bases from J, the gap between germline ends came to 9 bases. The V gene's germline CDR1 is SNHLY and CDR2 FYNNEI. Source study methods: Amplified reference gene primers provided the basis for estimating nucleated cell counts. TCRdb's copy holds only in-frame clones and misses some; the assay was immunoSEQ multiplex PCR. The D gene and trimming were derived from the DNA, and the V and J assignments and clone size from that table. The top ten clones hold about 4% of a sample with about 23,000 clones, 90% to 95% of them seen once. This entry comes from a study of blood T cell repertoires in COVID-19.

The specimen was peripheral blood. The clonotype originates from a woman in her forties or fifties with active COVID-19. The chain joins TRBV2 to TRBJ2-1; tentatively, D is TRBD2 (5 bases). CDR3 amino acids: CASSEDRDYNEQFF. The CDR3 bases are TGTGCCAGCAGTGAGGACCGGGACTACAATGAGCAGTTCTTC.